The clone carrying this T cell receptor beta chain was detected many times. This entry comes from a study of early T cells in non-severe SARS-CoV-2 infection. CDR1 and CDR2 (germline): MNHEY, SVGAGI. V lost 7 bases to trimming and J lost 4 bases, with 15 bases between them. This CDR3 has 14 residues. Separate cDNA molecules each had unique molecular identifiers attached to them. MiXCR, applied by TCRdb to the 5' RACE reads, yields one record per CDR3 protein. The sample yields over 30,000 distinct CDR3 sequences, around 5% seen once. Sequenced material: whole blood. This receptor was identified in an adult who was a healthcare worker with PCR-confirmed SARS-CoV-2 infection or an uninfected control (not recorded which). The chain uses TRBV6-5 and TRBJ2-3, with D perhaps being TRBD1 or TRBD2 (5 bases each). In DNA, the CDR3 is TGTGCCAGCAATCAGCGGTGGGGCGCAGATACGCAGTATTTT. Amino acids: CASNQRWGADTQYF.